The following is a T cell receptor beta chain sequence with its context. The data originate from a study of T-cell reconstitution after alpha-beta-depleted transplantation in children. The CDR3 loop spans 16 amino acids. V was clipped by 1 base and J by 5 bases, with 15 bases between them. Germline V gives CDR1 SGHDN, CDR2 FVKESK. Unique molecular identifiers were incorporated into the prepared TCRbeta library. MiXCR, applied by TCRdb to the PCR reads, yields one record per CDR3 protein. The table includes about 16,000 distinct CDR3 sequences, roughly 8% detected once. This chain links TRBV14 with TRBJ2-1; D not certain. The receptor comes from a boy younger than two who had a stem cell transplant for Wiskott-Aldrich syndrome, so the T cells may come from the graft donor. This specimen was PBMCs, mostly from graft donor cells, taken 60 days after TCRalphabeta/CD19-depleted stem cell transplant. CDR3 amino acids: CASSQVPGQGDNEQFF. CDR3 in DNA: TGTGCCAGCAGCCAAGTACCCGGCCAAGGCGACAATGAGCAGTTCTTC. Complete variable domain (other parts from reference TRBV14 and TRBJ2-1): EAGVTQFPSHSVIEKGQTVTLRCDPISGHDNLYWYRRVMGKEIKFLLHFVKESKQDESGMPNNRFLAERTGGTYSTLKVQPAELEDSGVYFCASSQVPGQGDNEQFFGPGTRLTVL.